This section outlines one TCR beta chain sequence together with its context. Its antigen is as yet unknown. MiXCR, applied by TCRdb to the reads, yields one record per CDR3 protein. This sample carries some 100,000 distinct CDR3 sequences, less than 25% of them seen once, and the ten largest clones take roughly two fifths. This sample was taken from a study of T cell repertoires in cytomegalovirus infection. This CDR3 spans 16 amino acids. Germline V lookup: CDR1 DFQATT, CDR2 SNEGSKA (reference sequence). V gave up 2 bases and J gave up 5 bases; unmatched junction bases: 10. Whole-study results and caveats: Within the response measured ex vivo, HLA-C-restricted CMV-specific TCR beta clonotypes were dominant.

The sequencing sample was made of CD8+ T cells from PBMCs. The source is a human donor in good health (CMV status not recorded). Some clones in this sample may be carry-over from other donors' samples. The chain couples TRBV20-1 to TRBJ1-1; TRBD1 matches 11 bases. The DNA of the CDR3 is TGCAGTGCTAGACCTTGGACAGGGGGCCAGAAAACTGAAGCTTTCTTT. Translated: CSARPWTGGQKTEAFF.